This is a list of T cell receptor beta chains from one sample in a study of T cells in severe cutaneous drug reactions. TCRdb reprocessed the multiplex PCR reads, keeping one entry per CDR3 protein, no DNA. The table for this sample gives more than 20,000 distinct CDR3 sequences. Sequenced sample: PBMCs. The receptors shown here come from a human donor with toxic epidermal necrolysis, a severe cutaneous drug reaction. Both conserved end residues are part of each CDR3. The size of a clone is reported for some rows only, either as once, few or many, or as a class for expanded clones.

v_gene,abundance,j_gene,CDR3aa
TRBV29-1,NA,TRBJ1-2,CSVSSLDRGHPNYGYTF
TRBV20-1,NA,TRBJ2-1,CSAQGLAVLYNEQFF
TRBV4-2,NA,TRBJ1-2,CASSQGNPGNYGYTF
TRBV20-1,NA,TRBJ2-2,CSARAPGQGTGELFF
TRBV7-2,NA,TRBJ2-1,CASEPNPRSLPYNEQFF
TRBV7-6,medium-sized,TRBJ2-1,CASSLAFGGNEQFF
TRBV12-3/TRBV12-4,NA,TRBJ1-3,CASRRGSGNTIYF
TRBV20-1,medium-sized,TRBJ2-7,CSARDISGYEQYF
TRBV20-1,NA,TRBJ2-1,CSASPSGNNEQFF
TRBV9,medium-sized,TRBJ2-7,CASSMRGDYYEQYF
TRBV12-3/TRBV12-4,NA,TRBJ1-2,CASNLQGAFYGYTF
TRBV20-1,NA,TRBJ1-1,CSAEKTGLNTEAFF
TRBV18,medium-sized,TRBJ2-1,CASSPYGGGYNEQFF
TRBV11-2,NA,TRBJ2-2,CASSWDSNTGELFF
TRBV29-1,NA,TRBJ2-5,CSGGRRQETQYF
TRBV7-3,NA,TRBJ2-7,CASSLAGSYEQYF
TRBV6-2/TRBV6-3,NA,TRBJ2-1,CASSFSFPPDSGDYNEQFF
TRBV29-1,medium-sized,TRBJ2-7,CSVGVGSSYEQYF
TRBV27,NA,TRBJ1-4,CASSLFGQGINEKLFF
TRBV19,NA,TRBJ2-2,CASSPQGARTGELFF
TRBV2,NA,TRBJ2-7,CAIHWGETYEQYF
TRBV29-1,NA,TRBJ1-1,CSVPFWNTEAFF
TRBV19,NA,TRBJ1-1,CASRTGAIVTEAFF
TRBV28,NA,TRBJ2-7,CASTEGENYEQYF
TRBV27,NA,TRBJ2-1,CASGSRASEQFF
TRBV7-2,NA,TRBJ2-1,CASSLVRAVVLSNEQFF
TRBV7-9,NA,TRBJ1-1,CASSLGPGGEAFF
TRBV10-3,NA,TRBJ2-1,CAISGAGDVEQFF
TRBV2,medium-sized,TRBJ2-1,CASSDSLAGYNEQFF